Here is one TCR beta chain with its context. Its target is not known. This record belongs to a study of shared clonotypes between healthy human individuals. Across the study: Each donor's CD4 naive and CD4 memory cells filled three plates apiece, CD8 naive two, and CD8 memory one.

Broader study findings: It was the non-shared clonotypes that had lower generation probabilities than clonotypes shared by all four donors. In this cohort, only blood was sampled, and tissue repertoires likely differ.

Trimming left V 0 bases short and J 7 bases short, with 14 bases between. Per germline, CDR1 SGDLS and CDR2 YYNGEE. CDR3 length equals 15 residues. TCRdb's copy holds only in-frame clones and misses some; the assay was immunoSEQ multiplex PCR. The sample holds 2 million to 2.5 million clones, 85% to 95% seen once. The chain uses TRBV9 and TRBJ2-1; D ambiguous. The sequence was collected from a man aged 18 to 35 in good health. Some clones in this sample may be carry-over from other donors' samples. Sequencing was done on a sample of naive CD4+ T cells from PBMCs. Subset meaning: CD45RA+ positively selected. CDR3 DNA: TGTGCCAGCAGCGTAGGGCCTCATATCCCTAATGAGCAGTTCTTC. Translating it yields CASSVGPHIPNEQFF.